This TCR beta chain was captured by sequencing in a study of CD8 T cells in Susac syndrome. Notes on the study in general: As acknowledged by the study, its TCR sequencing and HLA analysis included a relatively small number of individuals.

It was with random hexamers that roughly 0.45 to 1 ug RNA was reverse transcribed. TCRdb re-derived calls from the immunoSEQ multiplex PCR reads in MiXCR, one entry per CDR3 protein. The table includes roughly 80,000 distinct CDR3 sequences, 94% detected once. In regard to this clonotype: The antigen remains undetermined.

The source of this sequence is a human donor in good health. The sample consisted of CD8+ T cells from PBMCs.

This CDR3 reads CAIRASGRDHNEQFF. CDR3 nucleotides: TGTGCCATCAGGGCTAGCGGGAGGGACCACAATGAGCAGTTCTTC. The chain uses TRBV10-3 and TRBJ2-1, with 12 bases lining up with TRBD2. V shed 6 bases and J 5 bases; nucleotides not matched to a gene: 5. Germline V gene lookup returns CDR1 ENHRY and CDR2 SYGVKD. This CDR3 comprises 15 residues.